These 30 T cell receptor beta chains share one sample of origin, sequenced in a study of neurological immune-mediated disorders. TCRdb re-called the 5' RACE reads with MiXCR, one entry per CDR3 protein. Of around 64,000 distinct CDR3 sequences listed, about 12% are singletons. Material for sequencing was PBMCs. These receptors originate from a woman aged 60 to 75 with HTLV-1-associated myelopathy (HAM/TSP).

This clonotype was seen many times. This chain connects TRBV6-1 to TRBJ1-4, with 11 bases lining up with TRBD1. This CDR3 region has 16 residues. Germline lookup yields CDR1 MNHNS and CDR2 SASEGT. V shed 1 base, J shed 7 bases, and the junction held 5 bases outside the gene matches. The CDR3 nucleotides read TGTGCCAGCAGTGAAGGGGACAGGGGGTTTGGTGAAAAACTGTTTTTT. Amino acids: CASSEGDRGFGEKLFF.

This chain connects TRBV20-1 to TRBJ1-2; unclear D gene. This CDR3 contains 17 residues. The V gene's germline CDR1 is DFQATT and CDR2 SNEGSKA (reference sequence). V was pared by 5 bases and J by 4 bases, with 26 bases between. CDR3: CSAPRPPRSVGIYGYTF. As DNA, the CDR3 is TGCAGTGCTCCCAGACCGCCGAGGTCAGTGGGCATCTATGGCTACACCTTC.

This clonotype was seen many times. The rearrangement links TRBV7-9 to TRBJ2-3; the D gene is possibly TRBD2 (6 bases). The CDR3 has 16 residues. The V gene lost 0 bases and the J gene lost 1 base, with 11 bases spanning the gap. Germline assignment: CDR1 SEHNR and CDR2 FQNEAQ (reference sequence). CDR3 amino acids: CASSLAAGSGTDTQYF. CDR3 nucleotides: TGTGCCAGCAGCTTAGCCGCGGGGTCTGGCACAGATACGCAGTATTTT.

Ten or more counts support this clonotype. The chain carries TRBV9 and TRBJ2-5, with 12 bases lining up with TRBD2. Trimming cost V 2 bases and J 1 base; bases outside gene matches: 3. There are 16 residues in the CDR3. Germline assignment: CDR1 SGDLS and CDR2 YYNGEE. The CDR3 sequence: CASSVLAGGPQETQYF. DNA of the CDR3: TGTGCCAGCAGCGTCCTAGCGGGAGGGCCCCAAGAGACCCAGTACTTC.

This clonotype appeared many times. The chain has TRBV2 and TRBJ2-3; D unclear. Germline CDR1 SNHLY, CDR2 FYNNEI. V was trimmed by 3 bases and J by 1 base, leaving 11 bases between them. The CDR3 runs to 15 residues. CDR3 in DNA: TGTGCCAGCAGTGAGAATGGTGTAGGCACAGATACGCAGTATTTT. It is translated as CASSENGVGTDTQYF.

This clonotype appeared many times. The chain is built from TRBV3-1 and TRBJ2-1; D gene ambiguous. V lost 0 bases and J 7 bases, leaving 10 bases between the germline ends. The germline V gene encodes CDR1 LGHDT and CDR2 YNNKEL (reference sequence). This CDR3 is 14 amino acids long. The CDR3 is CASSQDGRLNEQFF. The CDR3 coding sequence is TGTGCCAGCAGCCAAGATGGCAGGCTAAATGAGCAGTTCTTC.

The table lists this clonotype with many counts. The rearrangement links TRBV20-1 to TRBJ1-2; D gene ambiguous. The CDR3 extends over 12 amino acids. V lost 1 base and J lost 2, with 5 bases in between. Germline CDR1 and CDR2: DFQATT and SNEGSKA (reference sequence). The CDR3 spells CSARGRNYGYTF. The CDR3, as DNA: TGCAGTGCTAGAGGGCGGAACTATGGCTACACCTTC.

This clonotype was found many times. At one boundary the junction diverges from the germline segment, which might be a read error. The chain links TRBV5-1 to TRBJ2-2; 10 nucleotides match TRBD1. The length of the CDR3 is 13 residues. Germline CDR1 reads SGHRS; CDR2 reads YFSETQ. CDR3 nucleotide sequence: TGCGCCAGCAGCTGGACAGGGGGGAGCTCGTACGATTTT. Its protein is CASSWTGGSSYDF.

This clonotype was observed at least ten times. The CDR3 bases are TGCGCCAGCAGAACTACCTTCACAGATACGCAGTATTTT. Amino acid sequence: CASRTTFTDTQYF. The chain joins TRBV5-1 to TRBJ2-3; D is unclear. This CDR3 has 13 residues. Per the germline V gene, CDR1 is SGHRS and CDR2 is YFSETQ. V lost 5 bases and J lost 2, with 9 bases in between.

This clonotype was seen repeatedly, ten times or more. The CDR3 coding sequence is TGCGCCAGCAGCGACGCGGGAACCCCCATGGGAGAGCAGTACTTC. Protein: CASSDAGTPMGEQYF. This chain uses TRBV10-1 with TRBJ2-7, with TRBD2 as a possible D gene (6 bases). This CDR3 comprises 15 residues. Between the trimmed V and J ends, which lost 6 bases and 7 bases, there was a span of 22 bases. The germline gives CDR1 WNHNN, CDR2 SYGVQD (reference sequence).

In this sample, this clonotype turned up many times. V is TRBV6-2 or TRBV6-3 and J is TRBJ2-7; 7 nucleotides agree with TRBD1. Germline CDR1 is MNHEY and CDR2 is SVGEGT. J was trimmed by 5 bases and V by 6 bases; bases with no gene match: 7. This CDR3 has 13 amino acids. The CDR3 reads CASRRRQGHEQYF. The CDR3 DNA is TGTGCCAGCAGACGTCGACAGGGCCACGAGCAGTACTTC.

This clonotype was detected many times. This chain joins TRBV7-2 and TRBJ1-1; possible D gene TRBD1, 6 bases. The V end lost 5 bases, the J end lost 4 bases, and 14 bases lay between the germline ends. Germline V gene data show CDR1 as SGHTA and CDR2 as FQGNSA. This CDR3 is built from 14 residues. DNA for the CDR3: TGTGCCAGCAGCGTATACAGGGTCTCCACTGAAGCTTTCTTT. Protein sequence: CASSVYRVSTEAFF.

Only one count was recorded for this clonotype. V gene TRBV6-6 combines with J gene TRBJ2-1, with 7 positions matching TRBD2. Germline CDR1 reads MNHNY; CDR2 reads SVGAGI (reference sequence). J was trimmed by 4 bases and V by 0 bases; bases with no gene match: 9. The CDR3 is 17 amino acids. CDR3 in DNA: TGTGCCAGCAGTTACTCTGGGGGAGGGAGGGGTTACAATGAGCAGTTCTTC. Encoded protein: CASSYSGGGRGYNEQFF.

The sample holds many counts of this clonotype. This chain joins TRBV5-1 and TRBJ2-2, with TRBD1 identical over 7 bases. The CDR3 has 16 residues. V trimming: 0 bases; J trimming: 5 bases; junction bases outside the gene matches: 7. Germline V CDR1 and CDR2: SGHRS, YFSETQ. DNA of the CDR3: TGCGCCAGCAGCTTGGCCGAGACAGGGATAACCGGGGAGCTGTTTTTT. It is translated as CASSLAETGITGELFF. The variable domain in full, completed from reference TRBV5-1 and TRBJ2-2, reads KAGVTQTPRYLIKTRGQQVTLSCSPISGHRSVSWYQQTPGQGLQFLFEYFSETQRNKGNFPGRFSGRQFSNSRSEMNVSTLELGDSALYLCASSLAETGITGELFFGEGSRLTVL.

This chain links TRBV2 with TRBJ2-7, with 8 positions matching TRBD2. Germline trimming cut 9 bases from V and 6 bases from J; bases unmatched to any gene: 10. In germline, CDR1 is SNHLY, CDR2 FYNNEI. The CDR3 loop spans 13 amino acids. CDR3 nucleotide sequence: TGTGCCAGTAGCGGGGTACAGGGTACCGAGCAGTACTTC. Protein: CASSGVQGTEQYF.

The table lists this clonotype with many counts. This chain uses TRBV5-1 with TRBJ2-1, with 9 bases lining up with TRBD2. J was trimmed by 8 bases and V by 0 bases; bases with no gene match: 15. The CDR3 contains 18 residues. Germline values: CDR1 SGHRS, CDR2 YFSETQ. The CDR3 DNA reads as TGCGCCAGCAGCTTGGGGGCTCTGGCGGGAGGGCCGGGGGATGAGCAGTTCTTC. This translates into CASSLGALAGGPGDEQFF.

In this sample, this clonotype turned up a few times. V is TRBV6-9 and J is TRBJ1-2; D call uncertain. The CDR3 consists of 15 residues. Between the trimmed V and J ends, which lost 3 bases and 9 bases, there was a span of 20 bases. Germline assignment: CDR1 MNHGY and CDR2 SVAAGI. CDR3 sequence reads: CASSYDPDGVRSYTF. The CDR3 DNA reads as TGTGCCAGCAGTTACGATCCGGACGGTGTGAGAAGCTACACCTTC.

This clonotype was found many times. The J gene is TRBJ2-2, the V gene TRBV4-1; the match to TRBD2 covers 9 bases. Germline CDR1 reads MGHRA; CDR2 reads YSYEKL. Trimming took 0 bases from V and 4 from J; bases not matched to a gene: 12. The CDR3 loop spans 19 amino acids. As DNA, the CDR3 is TGCGCCAGCAGCCAAGAGGCTGTAAGCGGGAGGAGGTCCACCGGGGAGCTGTTTTTT. Protein product: CASSQEAVSGRRSTGELFF.

This clonotype was recorded many times. V gene TRBV5-1 combines with J gene TRBJ2-7; TRBD1 matches 9 bases. The germline gives CDR1 SGHRS, CDR2 YFSETQ. The V segment lost 4 bases and the J segment 5 bases; nucleotides outside the gene matches: 7. The CDR3 sequence is 14 residues long. CDR3 nucleotides: TGCGCCAGCAGCCCGGACAGGGGCACCCACGAGCAGTACTTC. Translated: CASSPDRGTHEQYF.

This clonotype was picked up many times. At one of its ends the junction is not consistent with the germline gene, which may arise from a read error. This rearrangement joins TRBV5-1 to TRBJ1-2; no firm D call. The CDR3 contains 12 residues. Germline-derived CDR1 and CDR2 are SGHRS and YFSETQ. The CDR3 is CASSLDPGRAYF. The CDR3 DNA sequence: TGCGCCAGCAGCTTGGACCCAGGAAGGGCCTATTTC.

This clonotype was recorded a few times. The chain employs TRBV6-1 and TRBJ2-6; TRBD1 matches at 8 bases. Germline CDR1 and CDR2: MNHNS and SASEGT. V shed 10 bases and J 0 bases; nucleotides not matched to a gene: 8. This CDR3 has 16 residues. CDR3 DNA sequence: TGTGCCACTACAGGGGGTGTAATCTCTGGGGCCAACGTCCTGACTTTC. Protein sequence: CATTGGVISGANVLTF.

This clonotype has ten or more counts. The genes are TRBV12-3 or TRBV12-4 and TRBJ2-1, with TRBD2 matching over 12 bases. This CDR3 region has 15 residues. V trimming: 3 bases; J trimming: 5 bases; junction bases outside the gene matches: 2. The CDR3 reads CASSFPSGRDNEQFF. As DNA, the CDR3 is TGTGCCAGCAGTTTTCCTAGCGGGAGGGACAATGAGCAGTTCTTC.

Many counts were recorded for this clonotype. The chain recombines TRBV28 with TRBJ2-5, with 8 bases lining up with TRBD2. The V segment lost 5 bases and the J segment 6 bases; nucleotides outside the gene matches: 17. CDR1 and CDR2 from the germline V gene are MDHEN and SYDVKM. The CDR3 runs 17 residues. Written as DNA, the CDR3 is TGTGCCAGCAGTAGCCCCGCTAGCGGGCCCTCCAAAAAGACCCAGTACTTC. It is translated as CASSSPASGPSKKTQYF.

Comment on this clonotype: A much larger clone is a single base away; this may be a read error. The CDR3 ends on some other residue instead of the conserved phenylalanine or tryptophan, so this is likely a read error. The chain has TRBV14 and TRBJ2-4; tentative D call: TRBD1 (6 bases). This CDR3 is 14 amino acids long. With 5 bases removed from V and 2 bases from J, the gap between germline ends came to 10 bases. Germline assignment: CDR1 SGHDN and CDR2 FVKESK. The CDR3 bases are TGTGCCAGCAGCTTCCGGGACACCAAAAACATTCAGTACTTA. This translates into CASSFRDTKNIQYL.

This clonotype appeared many times. The rearrangement joins TRBV7-2 to TRBJ1-2; D is ambiguous. CDR3 size: 13 residues. The germline gives CDR1 SGHTA, CDR2 FQGNSA. Trimming cost V 1 base and J 8 bases, with 11 bases left between them. The CDR3 sequence: CASSLEGRTGYTF. CDR3 DNA: TGTGCCAGCAGCTTAGAGGGCCGAACGGGCTACACCTTC. The full variable domain, its missing parts supplied by reference TRBV7-2 and TRBJ1-2, is GAGVSQSPSNKVTEKGKDVELRCDPISGHTALYWYRQSLGQGLEFLIYFQGNSAPDKSGLPSDRFSAERTGGSVSTLTIQRTQQEDSAVYLCASSLEGRTGYTFGSGTRLTVV.

This clonotype was seen many times. This chain joins TRBV20-1 and TRBJ2-3; D remains unclear. The length of the CDR3 is 10 residues. Germline values: CDR1 DFQATT, CDR2 SNEGSKA (reference sequence). Deletions cut 3 bases from V and 9 bases from J, with 7 bases between. For the CDR3, the DNA is TGCAGTGCTAGCTCTCACACGCAGTATTTT. It translates to CSASSHTQYF.

This clonotype was counted ten times or more. CDR3 in DNA: TGCAGTGCTCCGATTACTAGCGGGAGAAAGGGGATCTCCTACGAGCAGTACTTC. Its protein is CSAPITSGRKGISYEQYF. The V call is TRBV20-1, the J call TRBJ2-7; 11 positions agree with TRBD2. This CDR3 is built from 18 residues. Germline assignment: CDR1 DFQATT and CDR2 SNEGSKA (reference sequence). V shed 5 bases and J 0 bases; nucleotides not matched to a gene: 15.

This clonotype was counted at least ten times. The V gene is TRBV20-1, the J gene TRBJ2-1; 11 nucleotides match TRBD2. The CDR3 loop spans 18 amino acids. V lost 7 bases, J lost 0 bases, and 14 bases stayed unmatched. Germline loops: CDR1 DFQATT, CDR2 SNEGSKA (reference sequence). Written as DNA, the CDR3 is TGCAGTGTTGAGGTACTAGCGGGAGAGGGGAGCTCCTACAATGAGCAGTTCTTC. Amino acid sequence: CSVEVLAGEGSSYNEQFF.

This clonotype has just a few counts. The chain carries TRBV7-9 and TRBJ2-5; D may be TRBD2 (6 bases). The germline V gene has CDR1 SEHNR and CDR2 FQNEAQ (reference sequence). V was pared by 7 bases and J by 5 bases, with 20 bases between. The CDR3 is 15 residues long. Here the CDR3 DNA reads TGTGCCAGCACCCCCGGGGGTGCCGGCTTGGAGACCCAGTACTTC. This gives the protein CASTPGGAGLETQYF.

This clonotype showed up many times. This chain joins TRBV29-1 and TRBJ2-3, with TRBD1 as a possible D gene (6 bases). The CDR3 has 14 amino acids. Trimming removed 0 bases at V and 11 bases at J, with 18 bases between. CDR1 and CDR2 (germline): SQVTM, ANQGSEA. The CDR3 DNA sequence: TGCAGCGTTGAAGATCCCCTCGGACAGAATGAGCAGTATTTT. It yields the protein CSVEDPLGQNEQYF.